The source of this TCR beta chain is a study of blood T cell repertoires in COVID-19. Original processing methods: Amplification of reference gene primers was used by the study to estimate nucleated cell counts. Some clones are missing from TCRdb's copy, which holds only in-frame ones; the method was immunoSEQ multiplex PCR. V, J and clone size reflect that table, while D and trimming were determined from the DNA. The data show hundreds of thousands of clones, just under 90% seen once. Study members were between roughly 18 and 100 years old and lived in fewer than 30 US regions. Participants' reported clinical history set cohort assignment. The germline CDR1 and CDR2 sequences are SGHDN and FVKESK. The V end was cut by 4 bases, the J end by 6 bases, with 18 bases between. This CDR3 has 16 residues.

The receptor was derived from a man aged 45-65 years who had been exposed to COVID-19. V is TRBV14 and J is TRBJ2-2; a possible D gene is TRBD2 (5 bases). Sequenced sample: PBMCs or T cells enriched from blood (not recorded which). In DNA, the CDR3 is TGTGCCAGCAGCCGATACCGGATCCCCGGGGCCGGGGAGCTGTTTTTT. Amino acids: CASSRYRIPGAGELFF.